This is a list of T cell receptor beta chains from one sample in a study of naive and memory T cell subsets. MiXCR, applied by TCRdb to the UMI-ligation and nested PCR reads, yields one record per CDR3 protein. The sample includes 150,000 or so distinct CDR3 sequences, over 20% seen only once; the top ten take 0.11%. Sequences were obtained from naive CD4+ T cells from blood. The receptors shown here come from a human donor in good health. The CDR3 runs from the conserved cysteine through the conserved F or W. The D gene is left open where the match is weak. Clone size is shown for a subset of rows, as once, few, many or a class of expanded clone.

clone size	V gene	D gene	J gene	CDR3 protein	CDR3 DNA
few	TRBV5-1	NA	TRBJ2-3	CASSRSFADTQYF	TGCGCCAGCAGTCGTAGTTTCGCAGATACGCAGTATTTT
few	TRBV29-1	NA	TRBJ1-2	CSGGQQTNYGYTF	TGCAGCGGAGGACAGCAGACTAACTATGGCTACACCTTC
NA	TRBV6-5	NA	TRBJ2-2	CASSYSGTGVLAGIGTGELFF	TGTGCCAGCAGTTACTCTGGGACAGGGGTCCTAGCGGGGATCGGGACCGGGGAGCTGTTTTTT
NA	TRBV4-1	NA	TRBJ2-3	CASSQDAIVTDTQYF	TGCGCCAGCAGCCAAGATGCAATAGTCACAGATACGCAGTATTTT
NA	TRBV3-2	NA	TRBJ2-3	CASSHPRGTDTQYF	TGTGCCAGCAGCCACCCACGAGGGACAGATACGCAGTATTTT
few	TRBV5-1	NA	TRBJ2-7	CASSRGTNRVYEQYF	TGCGCCAGCAGCCGGGGTACCAACAGGGTCTACGAGCAGTACTTC
few	TRBV18	NA	TRBJ2-1	CASSPPGGSEQFF	TGTGCCAGCTCACCCCCGGGTGGCAGTGAGCAGTTCTTC
many	TRBV29-1	TRBD1	TRBJ2-7	CSVLGQGYEQYF	TGCAGCGTACTTGGACAGGGTTACGAGCAGTACTTC
few	TRBV20-1	NA	TRBJ2-3	CSAREGFEDTQYF	TGCAGTGCTAGAGAGGGCTTTGAGGATACGCAGTATTTT
NA	TRBV15	NA	TRBJ1-6	CATSRDRSGSPLHF	TGTGCCACCAGCAGAGATCGATCGGGCTCACCCCTCCACTTT
NA	TRBV18	TRBD1	TRBJ2-1	CASSPTGAWGNEQFF	TGTGCCAGCTCCCCGACAGGGGCGTGGGGCAATGAGCAGTTCTTC
NA	TRBV7-2	NA	TRBJ2-1	CASSSELGLTYNEQFF	TGTGCCAGCAGCTCAGAGCTCGGACTAACTTACAATGAGCAGTTCTTC
many	TRBV10-3	TRBD2	TRBJ2-1	CAISGALRLAGYNEQFF	TGTGCCATCAGTGGCGCCCTGAGGCTAGCGGGCTACAATGAGCAGTTCTTC
few	TRBV7-2	NA	TRBJ2-1	CASSSPGSQLIYNEQFF	TGTGCCAGCAGCTCTCCCGGGTCCCAGCTTATTTACAATGAGCAGTTCTTC
few	TRBV20-1	NA	TRBJ1-1	CSARRGLGTEAFF	TGCAGTGCTAGGCGGGGATTAGGAACTGAAGCTTTCTTT
NA	TRBV5-1	TRBD1	TRBJ2-7	CASSLEGTGYEQYF	TGCGCCAGCAGCTTGGAAGGGACAGGGTACGAGCAGTACTTC
few	TRBV11-2	TRBD1	TRBJ2-7	CASSFLGQGVGEQYF	TGTGCCAGCAGCTTTCTGGGACAGGGAGTAGGCGAGCAGTACTTC
NA	TRBV4-3	NA	TRBJ1-2	CASSQDSARNYGYTF	TGCGCCAGCAGCCAAGATTCGGCCAGAAACTATGGCTACACCTTC
NA	TRBV2	TRBD1	TRBJ1-6	CASRRTGSNAPLHF	TGTGCCAGCAGGAGGACAGGCTCCAATGCCCCCCTCCACTTT
once	TRBV6-2/TRBV6-3	TRBD2	TRBJ2-3	CASSYQLAGGGDTQYF	TGTGCCAGCAGTTACCAACTAGCGGGAGGAGGAGATACGCAGTATTTT
few	TRBV20-1	TRBD1	TRBJ2-7	CSGQGASEQYF	TGCAGCGGACAGGGGGCGTCGGAGCAGTACTTC
NA	TRBV5-1	NA	TRBJ1-6	CASSLDHRVGSPLHF	TGCGCCAGCAGCTTGGATCACAGGGTTGGGTCACCCCTCCACTTT
NA	TRBV29-1	NA	TRBJ2-1	CSVEGRNSYNEQFF	TGCAGCGTTGAGGGGCGGAATTCCTACAATGAGCAGTTCTTC
NA	TRBV6-2/TRBV6-3	NA	TRBJ1-5	CASSNDRGGTAIGQHF	TGTGCCAGCAGTAACGACAGAGGTGGGACGGCAATAGGCCAGCATTTT
many	TRBV5-1	TRBD2	TRBJ2-5	CASSYGLAVETQYF	TGCGCCAGCAGCTATGGACTAGCGGTAGAGACCCAGTACTTC
few	TRBV7-6	NA	TRBJ2-2	CASSLIRTQEELFF	TGTGCCAGCAGCTTAATCCGAACCCAGGAGGAGCTGTTTTTT
NA	TRBV7-6	NA	TRBJ2-3	CASSLALPDTQYF	TGTGCCAGCAGCTTAGCACTACCAGATACGCAGTATTTT
NA	TRBV7-6	TRBD1	TRBJ2-2	CASSRTGGDTGELFF	TGTGCCAGCAGCCGGACAGGGGGGGACACCGGGGAGCTGTTTTTT
few	TRBV7-2	TRBD2	TRBJ2-1	CASSLRALAGGPPYNEQFF	TGTGCCAGCAGCTTAAGGGCGCTAGCGGGAGGGCCCCCCTACAATGAGCAGTTCTTC
few	TRBV6-5	NA	TRBJ2-7	CASIPGGGHEQYF	TGTGCCAGCATTCCTGGGGGTGGGCACGAGCAGTACTTC
NA	TRBV5-1	NA	TRBJ1-5	CASSFEPFSGGSNQPQHF	TGCGCCAGCAGCTTCGAACCCTTTTCCGGGGGTAGCAATCAGCCCCAGCATTTT
few	TRBV18	NA	TRBJ1-1	CASSPLEGEAFF	TGTGCCAGCTCACCATTGGAGGGTGAAGCTTTCTTT
NA	TRBV20-1	NA	TRBJ2-3	CSANPTAASTDTQYF	TGCAGTGCGAACCCCACAGCGGCCAGCACAGATACGCAGTATTTT
few	TRBV6-5	TRBD1	TRBJ1-2	CASSYTDRVNYGYTF	TGTGCCAGCAGTTACACGGACAGGGTTAACTATGGCTACACCTTC
NA	TRBV18	NA	TRBJ2-3	CASSVPDTQYF	TGTGCCAGCTCAGTCCCAGATACGCAGTATTTT
NA	TRBV6-2/TRBV6-3	NA	TRBJ1-5	CASREGYQPQHF	TGTGCCAGCCGCGAGGGCTATCAGCCCCAGCATTTT
NA	TRBV6-2/TRBV6-3	NA	TRBJ2-2	CASSLVPPGTGELFF	TGTGCCAGCAGTTTAGTGCCTCCGGGCACCGGGGAGCTGTTTTTT
once	TRBV12-3/TRBV12-4	TRBD1	TRBJ1-5	CASSGTGQGQPQHF	TGTGCCAGTTCCGGGACAGGGCAGGGCCAGCCCCAGCATTTT
NA	TRBV6-1	TRBD2	TRBJ2-3	CASRAGRIFPDTQYF	TGTGCCAGCCGGGCCGGGAGGATTTTCCCAGATACGCAGTATTTT
NA	TRBV29-1	TRBD2	TRBJ2-1	CSVERPSGEQFF	TGCAGCGTTGAACGGCCTAGCGGGGAGCAGTTCTTC
many	TRBV20-1	TRBD2	TRBJ2-1	CSARQSLPSGTYNEQFF	TGCAGTGCTAGACAGTCCCTCCCTAGCGGAACCTACAATGAGCAGTTCTTC
NA	TRBV29-1	NA	TRBJ1-1	CSVVPTRVSGEAFF	TGCAGCGTTGTACCAACCAGGGTTTCTGGTGAAGCTTTCTTT
many	TRBV6-5	TRBD1	TRBJ2-7	CASWRTGISYEQYF	TGTGCCAGCTGGAGGACAGGCATCTCCTACGAGCAGTACTTC
many	TRBV20-1	NA	TRBJ2-4	CSASYGGLASAGNIQYF	TGCAGTGCTAGCTATGGCGGACTCGCTTCAGCCGGAAACATTCAGTACTTC